The 18 T cell receptor beta chains in this list originate from one sample, sequenced in a study of identifying expanded T cells in peripheral blood. Clones were read by immunoSEQ multiplex PCR, and TCRdb kept only the in-frame ones, dropping some. The repertoire holds 85,000 to 120,000 clones, with approximately 90% as singletons. The specimen was blood. These receptors originate from a person aged 18 to 75 in good health.

The rearrangement joins TRBV10-3 to TRBJ1-2, with a possible D match to TRBD1 (6 bases). The CDR3 consists of 13 residues. Germline-derived CDR1 and CDR2 are ENHRY and SYGVKD. The germline V and J ends were trimmed by 7 bases and 4 bases, with 13 bases remaining between them. CDR3 region: CAITSGAGYGYTF. In DNA form, the CDR3 reads TGTGCCATCACTTCAGGGGCGGGCTATGGCTACACCTTC.

The rearrangement joins TRBV7-9 to TRBJ1-2, with D possibly being TRBD1 (6 bases). The CDR3 covers 19 residues. V was clipped by 3 bases and J by 6 bases, with 29 bases between them. The germline V gene has CDR1 SEHNR and CDR2 FQNEAQ (reference sequence). The CDR3 is CASSFPRVGVSQGSDGYTF. The DNA for the CDR3 is TGTGCCAGCAGCTTTCCCAGAGTTGGGGTTAGCCAGGGGAGCGATGGCTACACCTTC.

The gene calls are TRBV5-1 and TRBJ2-7; tentative D call: TRBD2 (5 bases). The CDR3 is 15 amino acids. Germline CDR1 is SGHRS and CDR2 is YFSETQ. Trimming stripped 0 bases from V and 5 bases from J, with 15 bases between. The CDR3 loop reads CASSLAIDGIDEQYF. DNA of the CDR3: TGCGCCAGCAGCTTGGCCATTGACGGGATCGACGAGCAGTACTTC.

The V and J genes are TRBV2 and TRBJ1-4; D unclear. The CDR3 sequence is 12 residues long. Germline CDR1 and CDR2: SNHLY and FYNNEI. V lost 4 bases, J lost 7 bases, and 7 bases lay in between. The CDR3, as DNA: TGTGCCAGCAGTGGTCCCACTGAAAAACTGTTTTTT. Translating gives CASSGPTEKLFF.

CDR3: CASSFQLRGPGREQYF. As DNA, the CDR3 is TGTGCCAGCAGCTTCCAGCTCCGAGGTCCGGGACGCGAGCAGTACTTC. The chain is built from TRBV7-2 and TRBJ2-7; either TRBD1 or TRBD2 may supply D (5 bases each). This CDR3 has 16 amino acids. V lost 3 bases and J lost 6, with 21 bases in between. Germline loops: CDR1 SGHTA, CDR2 FQGNSA.

This clone was seen a handful of times. This CDR3 reads CASSATLHSYEQYF. The CDR3 coding sequence is TGTGCCAGCAGCGCAACACTTCACTCCTACGAGCAGTACTTC. The V and J genes are TRBV9 and TRBJ2-7; D is ambiguous. Germline lookup yields CDR1 SGDLS and CDR2 YYNGEE. The ends were cut back, 3 bases at V and 0 bases at J, with 10 bases in the middle. CDR3 length: 14 amino acids. Supplemented by reference TRBV9 and TRBJ2-7, the full variable domain reads DSGVTQTPKHLITATGQRVTLRCSPRSGDLSVYWYQQSLDQGLQFLIQYYNGEERAKGNILERFSAQQFPDLHSELNLSSLELGDSALYFCASSATLHSYEQYFGPGTRLTVT.

The chain combines TRBV19 with TRBJ2-3, with a possible D match to TRBD2 (6 bases). This CDR3 has 12 residues. CDR1 is LNHDA, CDR2 SQIVND, per germline (reference sequence). V was cut by 10 bases and J by 1 base, with 9 bases left in between. This CDR3 reads CATREGTDTQYF. The CDR3 DNA reads TGTGCCACCAGGGAGGGCACAGATACGCAGTATTTT. Filled out from reference TRBV19 and TRBJ2-3, the complete variable domain reads DGGITQSPKYLFRKEGQNVTLSCEQNLNHDAMYWYRQDPGQGLRLIYYSQIVNDFQKGDIAEGYSVSREKKESFPLTVTSAQKNPTAFYLCATREGTDTQYFGPGTRLTVL.

The chain recombines TRBV5-1 with TRBJ2-5; 10 bases match TRBD2. The ends lost 2 bases at V and 5 bases at J; junction bases unmatched: 6. Germline assignment: CDR1 SGHRS and CDR2 YFSETQ. The CDR3 runs to 15 residues. The CDR3 sequence is CASSLSGGAGETQYF. The CDR3 DNA sequence: TGCGCCAGCAGCTTAAGCGGGGGGGCAGGTGAGACCCAGTACTTC.

V is TRBV18 and J is TRBJ2-7, with a possible D match to TRBD1 (6 bases). The V gene's germline CDR1 is KGHSH and CDR2 LQKENI. The CDR3 runs 17 residues. V was clipped by 3 bases and J by 0 bases, with 18 bases between them. As DNA, the CDR3 is TGTGCCAGCTCACCGTCCGGTGCTGGACAGAGCTCCTACGAGCAGTACTTC. This codes for CASSPSGAGQSSYEQYF.

V usage is TRBV7-2 and J usage is TRBJ2-6; no clear D. Germline CDR1 is SGHTA and CDR2 is FQGNSA. The CDR3 runs 14 residues. Trimming removed 4 bases at V and 2 bases at J, with 6 bases between. CDR3 protein: CASSSLPGANVLTF. CDR3 bases: TGTGCCAGCAGCTCTCTCCCTGGGGCCAACGTCCTGACTTTC.

This rearrangement joins TRBV6-5 to TRBJ2-5, with 8 positions matching TRBD1. The germline CDR1 and CDR2 sequences are MNHEY and SVGAGI. V was pared by 6 bases and J by 5 bases, with 11 bases of the junction left unmatched. The CDR3 spans 15 residues. The CDR3 DNA follows: TGTGCCAGCAGAAGGGGAATTCAGGGGGCTGAGACCCAGTACTTC. Protein product: CASRRGIQGAETQYF.

The V gene is TRBV4-1, the J gene TRBJ2-5; tentative D call: TRBD1 (5 bases). The CDR3 has 16 residues. The germline V and J ends were trimmed by 0 bases and 5 bases, with 16 bases remaining between them. Germline assignment: CDR1 MGHRA and CDR2 YSYEKL. CDR3 nucleotides: TGCGCCAGCAGCCAAGAGTTAAGGGGCAGGACGGAGACCCAGTACTTC. Protein product: CASSQELRGRTETQYF.

This clone was counted a few times. This chain connects TRBV2 to TRBJ1-1; D is ambiguous. The V end was cut by 5 bases, the J end by 4 bases, with 2 bases between. Per germline, CDR1 SNHLY and CDR2 FYNNEI. The CDR3 sequence is 10 residues long. The CDR3 is CASSFTEAFF. CDR3 nucleotide sequence: TGTGCCAGCAGTTTCACTGAAGCTTTCTTT.

This chain joins TRBV5-5 and TRBJ2-2; TRBD1 might be the D (5 bases). The V end lost 6 bases, the J end lost 0 bases, and 12 bases lay between the germline ends. The V gene's germline CDR1 is SGHKS and CDR2 YYEKEE (reference sequence). CDR3 size: 15 residues. The CDR3: CASTRDSSNTGELFF. As DNA, the CDR3 is TGTGCCAGCACTCGCGACAGCTCGAACACCGGGGAGCTGTTTTTT.

The rearrangement joins TRBV6-1 to TRBJ1-2; 8 bases fit TRBD1. Trimming at V came to 10 bases and at J to 5 bases, leaving 12 bases not matched to a gene. The CDR3 runs to 14 residues. CDR1 is MNHNS, CDR2 SASEGT, per germline. This CDR3 is CATLSARTGYGYTF. CDR3 sequence (DNA): TGTGCCACTCTATCGGCGAGGACAGGGTATGGCTACACCTTC.

In its sample, this clone was seen once. This chain uses TRBV27 with TRBJ2-1, with D uncertain. Per the germline V gene, CDR1 is MNHEY and CDR2 is SMNVEV (reference sequence). V was clipped by 5 bases and J by 2 bases, with 13 bases between them. CDR3 length: 15 residues. This CDR3 reads CASSTLLAAYNEQFF. Here the CDR3 DNA reads TGTGCCAGCAGTACCCTTTTGGCAGCCTACAATGAGCAGTTCTTC.

The chain carries TRBV25-1 and TRBJ1-4; D perhaps matches TRBD1 (5 bases). Germline V gene sequence: CDR1 MGHDK, CDR2 SYGVNS. The germline V and J ends were trimmed by 1 base and 8 bases, with 14 bases remaining between them. The CDR3 loop spans 15 amino acids. CDR3 in amino acids: CASSEFMGVPEKLFF. CDR3 bases: TGTGCCAGCAGTGAATTCATGGGGGTCCCGGAAAAACTGTTTTTT.

The V and J genes are TRBV6-6 and TRBJ1-2; the D gene is possibly TRBD1 (5 bases). Germline V gives CDR1 MNHNY, CDR2 SVGAGI (reference sequence). The CDR3 is 13 residues long. Trimming cost V 6 bases and J 2 bases, with 10 bases left between them. The CDR3, as DNA: TGTGCCAGCAGGGCGACAGAGAACTATGGCTACACCTTC. This sequence encodes CASRATENYGYTF.